The rows below give T cell receptor beta chains drawn from one sample of a study of blood T cells in healthy people across ages. MiXCR, applied by TCRdb to the 5' RACE reads, yields one record per CDR3 protein. The sample shows over a million distinct CDR3 sequences, about 42% of them seen only once. Material: blood. These TCRs come from a woman aged 18-30 years in good health. Both conserved end residues are part of each CDR3. The D gene is left open where the match is weak. Rows may omit the clone size; those that give it use once, few, many or a size class.

TRBJ1-1 TRBD1 11 TRBV2 - TGTGCCAGCAGAGACAGGGGGATAGCTTTCTTT CASRDRGIAFF
TRBJ2-7 - 14 TRBV6-6 - TGTGCCAGCATTTCCCAACACGGTTCCTACGAGCAGTACTTC CASISQHGSYEQYF
TRBJ2-5 - 11 TRBV7-9 few TGTGCCAGCAGTTCTTACGAGCAGCAGTACTTC CASSSYEQQYF
TRBJ2-7 TRBD2 16 TRBV5-1 - TGCGCCGGCAGCCCGGGGGGGGCACTCTTCTCCTACGAGCAGTACTTC CAGSPGGALFSYEQYF
TRBJ2-1 - 15 TRBV12-5 few TGTGCTAGTGGTTTGGACTTGACAGCCTACAATGAGCAGTTCTTC CASGLDLTAYNEQFF
TRBJ2-7 TRBD2 14 TRBV20-1 - TGCAGTGGAGCCGATAGCGGGAGCTCCTACGAGCAGTACTTC CSGADSGSSYEQYF
TRBJ2-3 TRBD2 17 TRBV20-1 - TGCAGTGCTAGAGACCTAGCGGGAGGGCGAAGCACAGATACGCAGTATTTT CSARDLAGGRSTDTQYF
TRBJ1-6 - 14 TRBV18 few TGTGCCAGCTCAATCGGGGTTCGGGATTCACCCCTCCACTTT CASSIGVRDSPLHF
TRBJ1-1 - 15 TRBV6-5 - TGTGCCAGCAAGCGAACCACAGGAGTTCACACTGAAGCTTTCTTT CASKRTTGVHTEAFF
TRBJ2-3 - 11 TRBV13 - TGTGCCAGCAGCTTATATGATACGCAGTATTTT CASSLYDTQYF